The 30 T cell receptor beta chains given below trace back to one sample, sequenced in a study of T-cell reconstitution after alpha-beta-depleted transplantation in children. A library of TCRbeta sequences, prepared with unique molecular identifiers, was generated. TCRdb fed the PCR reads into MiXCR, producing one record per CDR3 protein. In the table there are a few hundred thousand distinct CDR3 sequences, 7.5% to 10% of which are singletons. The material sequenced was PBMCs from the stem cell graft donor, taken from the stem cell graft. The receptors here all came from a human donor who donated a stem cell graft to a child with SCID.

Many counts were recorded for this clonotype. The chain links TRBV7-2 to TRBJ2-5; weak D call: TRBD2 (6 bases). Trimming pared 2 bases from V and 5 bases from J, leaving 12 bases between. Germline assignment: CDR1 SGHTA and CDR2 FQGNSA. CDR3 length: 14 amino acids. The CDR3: CASSLTRGRETQYF. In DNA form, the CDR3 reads TGTGCCAGCAGCTTAACGCGGGGTAGGGAGACCCAGTACTTC.

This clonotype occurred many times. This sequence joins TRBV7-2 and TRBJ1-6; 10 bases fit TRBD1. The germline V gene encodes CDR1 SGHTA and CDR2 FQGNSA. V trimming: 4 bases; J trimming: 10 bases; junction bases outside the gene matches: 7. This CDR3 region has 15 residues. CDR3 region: CASSYYGQGGSPLHF. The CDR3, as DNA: TGTGCCAGCAGCTACTACGGACAGGGGGGGTCACCCCTCCACTTT.

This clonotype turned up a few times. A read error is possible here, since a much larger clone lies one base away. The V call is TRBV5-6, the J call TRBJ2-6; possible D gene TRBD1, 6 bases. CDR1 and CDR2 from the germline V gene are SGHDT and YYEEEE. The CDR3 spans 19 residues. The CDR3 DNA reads TGTGCCAGCAGCTCCCAGGACAGATTCTTGGGGTCTGGGGCCAACGTCCTGCCTTTC. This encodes CASSSQDRFLGSGANVLPF.

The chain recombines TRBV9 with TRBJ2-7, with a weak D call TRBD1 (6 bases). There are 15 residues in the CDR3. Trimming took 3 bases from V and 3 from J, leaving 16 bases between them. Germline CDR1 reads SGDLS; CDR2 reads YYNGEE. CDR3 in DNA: TGTGCCAGCAGCGGAGGGTCGTGGGACAACTACGAGCAGTACTTC. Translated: CASSGGSWDNYEQYF.

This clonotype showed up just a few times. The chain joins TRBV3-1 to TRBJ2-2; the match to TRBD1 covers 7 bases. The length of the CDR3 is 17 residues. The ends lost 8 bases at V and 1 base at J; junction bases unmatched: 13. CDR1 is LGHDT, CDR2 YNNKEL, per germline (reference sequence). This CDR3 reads CASCLFMDRMNTGELFF. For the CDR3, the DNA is TGTGCCAGCTGCCTATTCATGGACAGGATGAACACCGGGGAGCTGTTTTTT.

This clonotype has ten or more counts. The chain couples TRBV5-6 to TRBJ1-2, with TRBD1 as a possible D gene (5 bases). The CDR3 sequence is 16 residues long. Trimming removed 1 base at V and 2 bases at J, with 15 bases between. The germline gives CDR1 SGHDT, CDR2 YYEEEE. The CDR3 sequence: CASSLRGALGNYGYTF. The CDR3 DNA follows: TGTGCCAGCAGCTTGCGCGGGGCTCTCGGAAACTATGGCTACACCTTC.

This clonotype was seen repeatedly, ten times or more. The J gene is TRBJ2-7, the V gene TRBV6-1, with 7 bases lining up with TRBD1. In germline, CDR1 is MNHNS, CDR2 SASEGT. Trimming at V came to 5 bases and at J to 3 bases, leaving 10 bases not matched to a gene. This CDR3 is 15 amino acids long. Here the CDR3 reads CASSPEPGQRYEQYF. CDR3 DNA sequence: TGTGCCAGCAGTCCAGAACCGGGACAGCGCTACGAGCAGTACTTC.

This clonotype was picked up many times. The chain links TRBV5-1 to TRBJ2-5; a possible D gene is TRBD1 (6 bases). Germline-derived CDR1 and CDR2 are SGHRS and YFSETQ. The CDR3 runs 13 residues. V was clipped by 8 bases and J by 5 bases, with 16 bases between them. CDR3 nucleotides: TGCGCCAGTGGTGGACAGCCGGAGGAGACCCAGTACTTC. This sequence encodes CASGGQPEETQYF.

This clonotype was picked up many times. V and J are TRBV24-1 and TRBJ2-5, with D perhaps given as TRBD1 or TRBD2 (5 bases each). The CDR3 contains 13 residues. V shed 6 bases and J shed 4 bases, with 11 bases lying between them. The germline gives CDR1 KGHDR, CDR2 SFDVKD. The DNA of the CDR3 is TGTGCCACCAGTACACCAGGGACAGAGACCCAGTACTTC. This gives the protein CATSTPGTETQYF.

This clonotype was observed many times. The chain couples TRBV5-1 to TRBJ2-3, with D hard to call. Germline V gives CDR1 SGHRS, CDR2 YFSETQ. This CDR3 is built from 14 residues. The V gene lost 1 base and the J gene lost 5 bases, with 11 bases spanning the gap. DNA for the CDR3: TGCGCCAGCAGCTTGCAGTCGGGCAGAGATACGCAGTATTTT. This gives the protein CASSLQSGRDTQYF.

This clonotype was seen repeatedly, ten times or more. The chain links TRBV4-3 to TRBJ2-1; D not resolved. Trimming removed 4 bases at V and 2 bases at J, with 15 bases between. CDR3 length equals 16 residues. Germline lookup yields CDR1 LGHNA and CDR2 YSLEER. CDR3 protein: CASSRERQLAYNEQFF. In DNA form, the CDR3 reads TGCGCCAGCAGCCGTGAACGGCAGCTTGCCTACAATGAGCAGTTCTTC.

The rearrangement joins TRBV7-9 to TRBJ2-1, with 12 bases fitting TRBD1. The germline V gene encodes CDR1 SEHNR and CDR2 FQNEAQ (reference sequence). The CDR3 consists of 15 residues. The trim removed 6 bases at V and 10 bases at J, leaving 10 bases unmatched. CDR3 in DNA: TGTGCCAGCAGTCGAACCGGGACAGGGGGCGAAGAGCAGTTCTTC. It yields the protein CASSRTGTGGEEQFF.

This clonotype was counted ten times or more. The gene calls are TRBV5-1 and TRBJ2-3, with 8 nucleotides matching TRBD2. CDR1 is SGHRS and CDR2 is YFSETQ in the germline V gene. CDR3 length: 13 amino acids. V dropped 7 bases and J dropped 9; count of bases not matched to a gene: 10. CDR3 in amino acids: CASHSRGADTQYF. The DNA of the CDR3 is TGCGCCAGCCATTCGCGGGGGGCGGACACGCAGTATTTT.

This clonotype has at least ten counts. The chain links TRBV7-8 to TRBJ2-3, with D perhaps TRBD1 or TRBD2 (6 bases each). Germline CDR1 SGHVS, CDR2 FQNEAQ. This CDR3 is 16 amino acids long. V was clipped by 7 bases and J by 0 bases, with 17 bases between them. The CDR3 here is CASNKRAGGSTDTQYF. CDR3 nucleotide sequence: TGTGCCAGCAACAAGAGGGCCGGGGGCAGCACAGATACGCAGTATTTT. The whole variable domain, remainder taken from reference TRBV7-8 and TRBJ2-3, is GAGVSQSPRYKVAKRGQDVALRCDPISGHVSLFWYQQALGQGPEFLTYFQNEAQLDKSGLPSDRFFAERPEGSVSTLKIQRTQQEDSAVYLCASNKRAGGSTDTQYFGPGTRLTVL.

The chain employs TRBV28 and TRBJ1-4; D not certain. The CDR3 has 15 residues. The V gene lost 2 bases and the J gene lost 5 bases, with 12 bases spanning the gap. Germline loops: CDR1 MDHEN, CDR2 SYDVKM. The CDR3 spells CASSLGGRRNEKLFF. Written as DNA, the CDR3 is TGTGCCAGCAGTTTAGGAGGCAGAAGAAATGAAAAACTGTTTTTT.

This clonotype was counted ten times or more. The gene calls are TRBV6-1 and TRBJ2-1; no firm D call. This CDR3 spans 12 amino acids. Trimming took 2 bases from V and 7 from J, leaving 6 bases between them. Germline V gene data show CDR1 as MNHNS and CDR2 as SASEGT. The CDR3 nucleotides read TGTGCCAGCAGTGAACAGGCAAATGAGCAGTTCTTC. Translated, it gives CASSEQANEQFF.

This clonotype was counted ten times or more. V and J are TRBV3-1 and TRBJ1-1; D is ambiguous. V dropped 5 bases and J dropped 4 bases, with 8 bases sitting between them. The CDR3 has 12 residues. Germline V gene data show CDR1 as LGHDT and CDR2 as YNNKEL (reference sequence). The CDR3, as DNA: TGTGCCAGCAGCTCCCCGCTCACTGAAGCTTTCTTT. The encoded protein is CASSSPLTEAFF.

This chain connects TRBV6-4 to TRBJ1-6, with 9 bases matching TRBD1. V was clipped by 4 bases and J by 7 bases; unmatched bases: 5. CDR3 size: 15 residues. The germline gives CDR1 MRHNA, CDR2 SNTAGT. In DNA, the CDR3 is TGTGCCAGCAGTGCCAAGGGACAGGGAAATTCACCCCTCCACTTT. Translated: CASSAKGQGNSPLHF.

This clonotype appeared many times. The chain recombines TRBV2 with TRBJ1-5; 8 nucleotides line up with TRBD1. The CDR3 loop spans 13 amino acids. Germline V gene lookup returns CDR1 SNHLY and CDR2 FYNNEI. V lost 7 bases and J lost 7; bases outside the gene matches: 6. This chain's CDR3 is CASKGQGGQPQHF. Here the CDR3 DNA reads TGTGCCAGCAAAGGACAGGGAGGGCAGCCCCAGCATTTT.

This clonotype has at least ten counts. The CDR3 DNA reads as TGCAGCGCTACAGGGTTAGGTCTCGAGCAGTACTTC. Its translation: CSATGLGLEQYF. The chain links TRBV29-1 to TRBJ2-7; perhaps TRBD1 as D (6 bases). V lost 7 bases to trimming and J lost 6 bases, with 16 bases between them. There are 12 residues in the CDR3. Looked up from germline, CDR1 is SQVTM and CDR2 is ANQGSEA.

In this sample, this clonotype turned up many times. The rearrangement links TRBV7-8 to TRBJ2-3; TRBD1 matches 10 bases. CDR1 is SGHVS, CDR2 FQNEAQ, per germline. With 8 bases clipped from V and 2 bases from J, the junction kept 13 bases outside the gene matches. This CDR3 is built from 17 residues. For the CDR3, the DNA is TGTGCCAGCTTAGAACATCCGGGACAGGGGTTCACAGATACGCAGTATTTT. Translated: CASLEHPGQGFTDTQYF.

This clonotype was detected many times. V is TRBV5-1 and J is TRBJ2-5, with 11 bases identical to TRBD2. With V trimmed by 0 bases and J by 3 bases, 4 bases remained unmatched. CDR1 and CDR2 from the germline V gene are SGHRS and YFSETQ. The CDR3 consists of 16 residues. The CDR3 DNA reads TGCGCCAGCAGCTTGGCCCCACTAGCGGGGGAAGAGACCCAGTACTTC. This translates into CASSLAPLAGEETQYF.

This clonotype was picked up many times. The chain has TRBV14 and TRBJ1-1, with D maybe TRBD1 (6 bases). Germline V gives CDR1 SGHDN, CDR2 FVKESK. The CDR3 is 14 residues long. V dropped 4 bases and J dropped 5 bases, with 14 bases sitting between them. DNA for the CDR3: TGTGCCAGCAGCCGTATACAGGGCTATACTGAAGCTTTCTTT. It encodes CASSRIQGYTEAFF.

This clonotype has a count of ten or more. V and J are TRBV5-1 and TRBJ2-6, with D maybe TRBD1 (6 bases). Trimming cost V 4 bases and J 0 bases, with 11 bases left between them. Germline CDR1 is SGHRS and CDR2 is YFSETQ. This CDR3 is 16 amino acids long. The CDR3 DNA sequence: TGCGCCAGCAGCGTGACAGGATCCTCTGGGGCCAACGTCCTGACTTTC. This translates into CASSVTGSSGANVLTF.

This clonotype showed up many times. CDR3 nucleotides: TGTGCCAGCAGCTTAATAGCCAGCGGGGGAGCGAATGAGCAGTTCTTC. Its protein product is CASSLIASGGANEQFF. This chain uses TRBV7-3 with TRBJ2-1; TRBD2 matches 8 bases. The CDR3 has 16 residues. In germline, CDR1 is SGHTA, CDR2 FQGTGA. J gave up 7 bases and V 1 base, and 9 bases lay outside the gene matches.

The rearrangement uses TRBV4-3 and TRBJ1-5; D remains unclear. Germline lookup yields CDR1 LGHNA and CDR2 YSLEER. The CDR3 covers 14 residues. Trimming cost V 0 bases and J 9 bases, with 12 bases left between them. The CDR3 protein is CASSQDVESGPQHF. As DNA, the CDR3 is TGCGCCAGCAGCCAAGACGTGGAGTCAGGGCCCCAGCATTTT.

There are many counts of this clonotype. The CDR3 region is CASSLGSSQETQYF. The CDR3 nucleotides are TGCGCCAGCAGCTTGGGCAGTAGTCAAGAGACCCAGTACTTC. The chain uses TRBV5-1 and TRBJ2-5; no clear D. CDR3 length equals 14 residues. Per the germline V gene, CDR1 is SGHRS and CDR2 is YFSETQ. V gave up 0 bases and J gave up 2 bases, with 8 bases separating them. The full variable domain, rest sourced from reference TRBV5-1 and TRBJ2-5, is KAGVTQTPRYLIKTRGQQVTLSCSPISGHRSVSWYQQTPGQGLQFLFEYFSETQRNKGNFPGRFSGRQFSNSRSEMNVSTLELGDSALYLCASSLGSSQETQYFGPGTRLLVL.

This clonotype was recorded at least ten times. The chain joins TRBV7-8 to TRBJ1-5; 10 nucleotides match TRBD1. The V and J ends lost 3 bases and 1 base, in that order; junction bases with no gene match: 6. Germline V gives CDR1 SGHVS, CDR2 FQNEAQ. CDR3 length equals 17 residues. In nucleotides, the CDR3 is TGTGCCAGCAGCTTTGGGTCGGGACAGGGGAGCAATCAGCCCCAGCATTTT. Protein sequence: CASSFGSGQGSNQPQHF.

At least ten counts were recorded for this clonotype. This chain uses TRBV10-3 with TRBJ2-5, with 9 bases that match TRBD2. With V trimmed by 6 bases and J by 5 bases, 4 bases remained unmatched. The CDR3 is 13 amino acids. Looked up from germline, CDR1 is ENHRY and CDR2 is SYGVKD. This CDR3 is CAISLAGRETQYF. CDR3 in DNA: TGTGCCATCAGCCTAGCGGGGAGGGAGACCCAGTACTTC.

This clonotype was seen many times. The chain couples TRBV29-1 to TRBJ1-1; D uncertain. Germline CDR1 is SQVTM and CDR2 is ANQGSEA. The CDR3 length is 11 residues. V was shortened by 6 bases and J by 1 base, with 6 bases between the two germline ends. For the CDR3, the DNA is TGCAGCGTACACCCGAACACTGAAGCTTTCTTT. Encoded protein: CSVHPNTEAFF.